The source of this T cell receptor (beta chain) is a study of shared clonotypes between healthy human individuals (dated by TCRdb to 2018 to 2021). Describing the broader study: A couple of women and a few men aged 18 to 49 years were included in the cohort. For each donor, CD4 naive and CD4 memory were each run on three plates, CD8 naive on two plates, and CD8 memory on one plate. To estimate repertoire size and how much clonotypes are shared between individuals, the study performed deep sequencing of blood TCR repertoires from a few healthy adults. To increase sequencing depth and limit assay-specific biases, TCR repertoire library preparation and sequencing were carried out by different laboratories using diverse techniques. Each donor's leukapheresis produced roughly between roughly 0.85 and 10 billion PBMCs. The paper's findings and limits, for the study overall: Compared with non-shared clonotypes, the clonotypes found in all four sorted-subset donors had higher generation probabilities. Incomplete sequencing was indicated by rarefaction of sorted-subset datasets, despite the large sequencing depth. The small number of donors limited the genetic and exposure-history diversity represented. Across four donors, approximately 4.6% of naive CD4, approximately 3.5% of naive CD8, 2.3% of memory CD4, and roughly 0.41% of memory CD8 clonotypes were shared. Larger estimated clonotype richness was generally found for naive subsets than for memory subsets. Based on pairwise subsampling, the degree of clonotype sharing among donors was expected to be affected by sequencing depth. Sampling was limited to blood, and TCR repertoires in tissue likely differ from TCR repertoires in blood.

The donors were healthy, HIV-negative adults who had no recently reported acute infections or vaccinations. Every donor was a Caucasian adult residing in Nashville, Tennessee, USA. CD4+ T cells were enriched by magnetic negative selection, after which naive cells were positively selected on CD45RA and the negative fraction was taken as the memory subset. After blood collection by leukapheresis, PBMCs were isolated using Ficoll-Histopaque density gradient centrifugation and then cryopreserved in the vapor phase of liquid nitrogen. Analytical flow cytometry was used to check the purity and quantity of each magnetically sorted T cell population. From each sorted fraction, genomic DNA was isolated and quantified by UV absorbance on a Nanodrop 2000c. This clone appeared a few times. Its binding antigen is unknown. No clone much larger than this one lies a single base away; base qualities are absent. TCR CDR3 regions were amplified from genomic DNA by multiplex PCR using the deep immunoSEQ assay. Extracted genomic DNA from each cell subset was distributed evenly across all wells of several immunoSEQ 96-well plates, and each plate was treated as a replicate. For sorted subsets, 200 to 250 ng genomic DNA, equal to 25,000 to 35,000 T cell genomes, was loaded into each replicate PCR. Purified libraries were quantified with a Qubit 3.0 fluorometer, sized on a Bioanalyzer 2100, and re-quantified with the KAPA Library Quantification kit. Each immunoSEQ 96-well plate was sequenced on its own single-read 150-cycle Illumina NextSeq 550 flow cell. The original pipeline was this. The immunoSEQ output contained only junctional sequences without quality scores, so filtering could not match that applied to full-length reads. To assign V/J genes and CDR3, sequences were annotated against IMGT germline references using PyIR, a Python wrapper for IgBLAST v1.9. Reads were filtered out if the reads had weak V/J assignments (E-value above 1e-6), no CDR3, stop codons, out-of-frame junctions, or ambiguous translated residues. A V3J clonotype was defined by an identical inferred V gene, J gene, and CDR3 amino acid sequence. To compute the percentage overlap between repertoires, the number of shared unique clonotypes was divided by the size of the smaller repertoire. RTK rarefaction, the Chao1 estimator, and Recon v2.1 estimates of unobserved clonotypes were used to assess repertoire richness. Generation probabilities were computed with OLGA for all TCRbeta clonotypes obtained by the gDNA method from a handful of donors. The immuneACCESS repertoire file appears here via TCRdb, limited to in-frame rearrangements. These files lack a portion of the clones; in checked studies, under half of the deficit traces to unresolved V genes, and the cause of the others is not known. D and trimming come from the DNA, and the V and J calls and clone size come from that table. A total of 400,000 to 600,000 clones appear in this sample, 90% to 97% of them only once. The ten largest clones take up approximately 0.067% of the sample.

CDR1 and CDR2 are drawn from the germline V gene: MNHEY, SVGAGI. Trimming costs V 4 bases and J 3 bases, and their ends lie 9 bases apart. The CDR3 numbers 13 residues from cysteine through phenylalanine. CDR3 DNA only is kept here, 39 bases in frame from base 1. The receptor's source is a woman younger than 45 in good health. Here the chain combines TRBV6-5 and TRBJ1-1; TRBD1 could be the D gene, as 6 bases match. Sequencing was carried out using naive CD4+ T cells sorted from blood. Per the publication, the cell subset or site label means: CD45RA+ positively selected. The CDR3 protein sequence reads: CASSSRGDTEAFF. The nucleotide sequence reads as follows: TGTGCCAGCAGTTCAAGGGGGGACACTGAAGCTTTCTTT.